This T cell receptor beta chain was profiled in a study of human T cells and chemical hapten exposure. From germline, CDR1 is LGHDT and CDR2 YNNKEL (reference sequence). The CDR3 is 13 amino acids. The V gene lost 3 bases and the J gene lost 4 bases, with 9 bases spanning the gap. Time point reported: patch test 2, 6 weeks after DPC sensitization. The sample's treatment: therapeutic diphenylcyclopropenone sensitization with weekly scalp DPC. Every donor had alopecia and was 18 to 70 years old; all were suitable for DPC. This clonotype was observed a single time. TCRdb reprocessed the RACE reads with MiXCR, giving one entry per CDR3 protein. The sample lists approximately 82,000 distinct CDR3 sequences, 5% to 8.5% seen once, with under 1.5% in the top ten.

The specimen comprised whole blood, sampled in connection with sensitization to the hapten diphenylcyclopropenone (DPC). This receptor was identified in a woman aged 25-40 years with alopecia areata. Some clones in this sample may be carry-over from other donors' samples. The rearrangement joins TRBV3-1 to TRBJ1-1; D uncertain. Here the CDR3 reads CASSQYTSTEAFF. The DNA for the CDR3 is TGTGCCAGCAGCCAGTACACGAGCACTGAAGCTTTCTTT.